This T cell receptor beta chain was retrieved from a study of cytomegalovirus exposure and HLA in healthy donors. Study outcomes and limitations: The authors judged a highly shared variant cluster likely a sequencing artifact. Being productive about 87% or about 30% of the time was typical of most TCR beta V segments in an earlier analysis.

This clone was observed a few times. Its antigen remains unidentified. In the PCR, 60 Vbeta and 13 Jbeta primers were used. This table comes from immunoSEQ multiplex PCR, and its TCRdb copy is limited to in-frame clones, with some not included. Of 140,000 to 150,000 clones listed, 70% to 80% are singletons. This CDR3 spans 15 amino acids. The ends were cut back, 3 bases at V and 1 base at J, with 10 bases in the middle. Germline CDR1 is MNHNS and CDR2 is SASEGT. The sequenced material came from PBMCs. The sequence was collected from a woman in her sixties in good health and CMV-seropositive. The chain couples TRBV6-1 to TRBJ2-1; D perhaps matches TRBD1 (5 bases). The CDR3 loop reads CASSDAGNSYNEQFF. CDR3 bases: TGTGCCAGCAGTGACGCAGGGAATTCCTACAATGAGCAGTTCTTC.